This T cell receptor beta chain was identified in a study of PD-1 blockade in mismatch repair-deficient tumors (dated by TCRdb to 2017 to 2019). For context, the study as a whole: The trial enrolled 65 to 100 consecutive patients with roughly 13 mismatch repair-deficient cancer types between September 2013 and late 2016, all previously treated and progressing. Tumor-associated T cell clones were tracked in the peripheral blood of patients responding to PD-1 blockade by deep sequencing of TCR CDR3 regions.

Turning to this clone: There is no known antigen for this receptor. No much larger clone exists at a distance of one base, and base qualities are not known.

Library method: the immunoSEQ multiplex PCR assay. This is the immuneACCESS table as TCRdb keeps it, with only in-frame sequences that have V and J called. A part of the clones is gone; compared with another copy, unresolved V genes explain less than half, and the rest is unexplained. The sample includes over 20,000 clones, with about 83% observed a single time. Just over 20% of the sample goes to the ten largest clones. The germline V gene (reference sequence) supplies CDR1 MNHEY and CDR2 SMNVEV. V is cut by 4 bases and J by 2 bases, and the space between the germline ends is 18 bases. The CDR3 spans 17 residues, from the cysteine through the phenylalanine. Only the CDR3 part of the read is kept: 51 bases, read in frame from the first base. Explained via the paper, the time point label denotes: peripheral blood 12 weeks after first pembrolizumab dose. For every enrolled patient, mismatch repair deficiency was confirmed by either polymerase chain reaction or immunohistochemistry. TCR sequencing was performed for a few patients who responded to pembrolizumab therapy. In the phase II trial, pembrolizumab PD-1 blockade was tested prospectively in advanced mismatch repair-deficient cancers, no matter which tissue of origin the cancers came from. Peripheral blood T cell samples were gathered serially, both before PD-1 blockade started and at multiple time points afterward. Blood sampling times were reported as weeks after the first pembrolizumab dose.

Here is what the overall study found, with its caveats: Clones residing in the tumor, which were often undetectable in blood before treatment, expanded quickly after pembrolizumab and then contracted, generally before radiologic responses.

This TCR derives from an adult with mismatch repair-deficient cancer. Recombination connected TRBV27 to TRBJ2-1; the D segment could be TRBD1, given 6 matching bases. The sequencing here drew on peripheral blood, taken 12 weeks after starting pembrolizumab. CDR3 protein: CASSSSSGQWPYNEQFF. In nucleotide form, the sequence is TGTGCCAGCAGTTCCTCGTCAGGACAGTGGCCCTACAATGAGCAGTTCTTC.